This TCR beta chain was captured by sequencing in a study of control samples from healthy donors and cancer patients (dated by TCRdb to the early 2020s). Via the germline V gene, CDR1 is MDHEN and CDR2 SYDVKM. The CDR3 goes from the cysteine to the phenylalanine over 12 residues. Left in the record is the CDR3 DNA by itself, 36 bases read in frame from the first base. The junction shows trimming of 5 bases on V and 6 bases on J, plus 8 bases between the germline ends. Note on this clone: It has no known antigen specificity. One base away there is no much larger clone; base qualities are not given. In the same sample, other DNA sequences code for this CDR3.

The library was obtained by the immunoSEQ multiplex PCR assay. TCRdb's version of the immuneACCESS table is confined to in-frame rearrangements and falls short of the full clone set. An unresolved V gene accounts for under half of the shortfall where checked; the remainder is of unknown origin. Here the sample has 150,000 or so clones; more than 80% occur a single time. More than 6.5% of the sample is taken by the ten largest. The source is a man between 18 and 35 years old in good health. Sequencing was done on a sample of blood. Recombination connected TRBV28 to TRBJ1-5; the D gene identity is not certain. The nucleotide sequence reads as follows: TGTGCCAGCAGTCTCTGGGGTCAGCCCCAGCATTTT. This encodes CASSLWGQPQHF.